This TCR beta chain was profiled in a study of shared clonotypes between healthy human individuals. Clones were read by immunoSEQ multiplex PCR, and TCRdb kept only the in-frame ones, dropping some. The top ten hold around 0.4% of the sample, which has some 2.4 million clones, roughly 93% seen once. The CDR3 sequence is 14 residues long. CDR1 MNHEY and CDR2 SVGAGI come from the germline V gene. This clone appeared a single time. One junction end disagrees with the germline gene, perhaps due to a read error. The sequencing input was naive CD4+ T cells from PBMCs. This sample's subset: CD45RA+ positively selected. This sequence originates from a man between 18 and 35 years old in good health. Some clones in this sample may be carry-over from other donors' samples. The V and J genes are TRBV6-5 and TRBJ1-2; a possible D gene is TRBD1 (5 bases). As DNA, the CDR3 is TGTGCCAGCAGAACCCCAGGGAGACCCTATGGCTACATCTTC. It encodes CASRTPGRPYGYIF.